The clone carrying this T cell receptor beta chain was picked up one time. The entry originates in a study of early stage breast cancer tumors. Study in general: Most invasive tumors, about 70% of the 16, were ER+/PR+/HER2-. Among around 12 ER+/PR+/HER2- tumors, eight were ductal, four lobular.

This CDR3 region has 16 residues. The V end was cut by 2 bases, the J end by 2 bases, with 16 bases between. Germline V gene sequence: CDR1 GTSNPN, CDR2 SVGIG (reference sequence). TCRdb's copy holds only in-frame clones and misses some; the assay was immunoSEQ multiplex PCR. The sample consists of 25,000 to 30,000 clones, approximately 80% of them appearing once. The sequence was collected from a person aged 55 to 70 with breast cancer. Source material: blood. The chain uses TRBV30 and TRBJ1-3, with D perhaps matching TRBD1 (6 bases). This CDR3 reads CAWSPSFSGAGNTIYF. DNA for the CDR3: TGTGCCTGGAGTCCCTCTTTTTCAGGGGCTGGAAACACCATATATTTT.